Listed below are T cell receptor beta chains from one sample, sequenced in a study of blood T cell repertoires in COVID-19. Produced via immunoSEQ multiplex PCR; TCRdb's table is partial and in-frame only. Of 90,000 to 130,000 clones in the sample, 70% to 90% are singletons; the top ten hold 3% to 4%. The specimen sequenced was peripheral blood. The receptor source for this set is a woman between 45 and 60 years old with acute or convalescent COVID-19. CDR3s include the opening cysteine and the closing phenylalanine or tryptophan. D genes are given only for firm matches. Clone size is given for some rows only: seen once, a few or many times, or a class if the clone is expanded.

j_call cdr3_length v_call d_call clone_size cdr3_aa cdr3_nt
TRBJ2-3 16 TRBV19 TRBD2 once CASSRGTSGIADTQYF TGTGCCAGTAGTAGGGGGACTAGCGGGATTGCAGATACGCAGTATTTT
TRBJ2-3 13 TRBV18 - - CASSPRLTDTQYF TGTGCCAGCTCACCACGGCTCACAGATACGCAGTATTTT
TRBJ1-5 14 TRBV19 - - CASSIKGGNQPQHF TGTGCCAGTAGTATAAAGGGGGGCAATCAGCCCCAGCATTTT
TRBJ1-2 14 TRBV30 - - CAWSVLGGWRGYTF TGTGCCTGGAGTGTACTGGGGGGGTGGCGTGGCTACACCTTC
TRBJ2-5 15 TRBV2 - - CASKPRSWGVETQYF TGTGCCAGCAAGCCGAGATCGTGGGGAGTAGAGACCCAGTACTTC
TRBJ2-7 14 TRBV27 TRBD1 - CASSLSGTVVEQYF TGTGCCAGCAGTTTATCTGGGACAGTCGTCGAGCAGTACTTC
TRBJ2-7 14 TRBV6-2/TRBV6-3 - - CASSYGRVYYEQYF TGTGCCAGCAGTTACGGCAGGGTTTACTACGAGCAGTACTTC
TRBJ2-1 15 TRBV6-6 TRBD2 - CASSPREGRRNEQFF TGTGCCAGCAGTCCGCGGGAGGGGCGTCGCAATGAGCAGTTCTTC
TRBJ2-2 15 TRBV19 TRBD2 few CATGTSGGWTGELFF TGTGCCACCGGGACTAGCGGGGGCTGGACCGGGGAGCTGTTTTTT
TRBJ2-1 15 TRBV7-6 TRBD1 - CASSKGQGSYNEQFF TGTGCCAGCAGCAAGGGACAGGGGTCCTACAATGAGCAGTTCTTC
TRBJ2-5 13 TRBV19 - once CASSISDQETQYF TGTGCCAGTAGTATATCAGATCAAGAGACCCAGTACTTC
TRBJ2-2 17 TRBV5-1 TRBD1 - CASSSKADRVNTGELFF TGCGCCAGCAGCTCGAAAGCCGACAGGGTCAACACCGGGGAGCTGTTTTTT
TRBJ2-7 14 TRBV6-5 TRBD1 - CASSPRQGSYEQYF TGTGCCAGCAGTCCCCGACAGGGCTCCTACGAGCAGTACTTC